The next 28 T cell receptor beta chains were all read from a single sample in a study of T-cell reconstitution after alpha-beta-depleted transplantation in children (dated by TCRdb to 2016 to 2017). Library preparation used PCR. TCRdb names Illumina HiSeq 2500 as the instrument used. TCR library preparation used molecular barcoding, with unique molecular identifiers applied to normalize quantification of the TCRbeta repertoire. Using fastp trimming at Q25 and MiXCR clonotype assembly, TCRdb reanalyzed the public sequencing data and kept in-frame beta chains. Identical CDR3 protein sequences are pooled into one entry, listed with their most common genes and DNA. The sample table contains 400,000 to 500,000 distinct CDR3 sequences; only one count was recorded for 11% of them. 4.5% to 7% of the sample comes from the top ten. The sample in question was PBMCs from the stem cell graft donor, obtained from the stem cell graft. Every receptor here comes from a human donor who donated a stem cell graft to a child with acute myeloid leukemia.

To note about this clonotype: Germline and junction disagree at one end, which may indicate a read error. This chain links TRBV5-1 with TRBJ2-6; D is perhaps TRBD1 (6 bases). Germline CDR1 is SGHRS and CDR2 is YFSETQ. This CDR3 comprises 16 residues. CDR3 coding DNA: TGCGCCAGCGGCACAGGGTTATCTCCTGGGGCCAACGGCCTGACTTTC. Encoded protein: CASGTGLSPGANGLTF.

This clonotype was recorded at least ten times. This sequence joins TRBV27 and TRBJ2-1; perhaps TRBD2 as D (6 bases). The CDR3 runs to 14 residues. Between the trimmed V and J ends, which lost 4 bases and 3 bases, there was a span of 10 bases. From germline, CDR1 is MNHEY and CDR2 SMNVEV (reference sequence). CDR3 sequence reads: CASSSGLIYNEQFF. The CDR3 bases are TGTGCCAGCAGTTCGGGACTTATCTACAATGAGCAGTTCTTC.

This clonotype showed up just a few times. The V and J genes are TRBV12-3 or TRBV12-4 and TRBJ1-4, with no clear D. V lost 7 bases, J lost 7 bases, and 10 bases lay in between. The CDR3 length is 12 residues. CDR3 loop: CASTTPSEKLFF. The DNA of the CDR3 is TGTGCCAGCACCACACCATCTGAAAAACTGTTTTTT.

This chain connects TRBV7-8 to TRBJ2-3; tentative D call: TRBD1 (5 bases). Trimming took 5 bases from V and 6 from J, leaving 18 bases between them. This CDR3 region has 15 residues. Germline V gene data show CDR1 as SGHVS and CDR2 as FQNEAQ. The CDR3 coding sequence is TGTGCCAGCAGCCCCCGGACAATGGCTATCGATACGCAGTATTTT. It codes for CASSPRTMAIDTQYF.

At least ten counts were recorded for this clonotype. V usage is TRBV29-1 and J usage is TRBJ2-7; D tentatively reads TRBD1 or TRBD2 (6 bases each). Germline V CDR1 and CDR2: SQVTM, ANQGSEA. The CDR3 consists of 12 residues. V shed 7 bases and J shed 6 bases, with 16 bases lying between them. CDR3 loop: CSGGATGGEQYF. CDR3 DNA sequence: TGCAGCGGGGGGGCGACGGGTGGCGAGCAGTACTTC.

This clonotype has at least ten counts. This CDR3 is CASSLSSNNEQFF. The CDR3 region has the DNA TGTGCCAGCAGCTTATCCAGTAACAATGAGCAGTTCTTC. The genes are TRBV7-2 and TRBJ2-1; D is unclear. Germline values: CDR1 SGHTA, CDR2 FQGNSA. The CDR3 consists of 13 residues. The V gene lost 2 bases and the J gene lost 5 bases, with 7 bases spanning the gap. Full variable domain (outside the CDR3, taken from reference TRBV7-2 and TRBJ2-1): GAGVSQSPSNKVTEKGKDVELRCDPISGHTALYWYRQSLGQGLEFLIYFQGNSAPDKSGLPSDRFSAERTGGSVSTLTIQRTQQEDSAVYLCASSLSSNNEQFFGPGTRLTVL.

This clonotype was observed at least ten times. This chain joins TRBV12-3 or TRBV12-4 and TRBJ1-3; no definite D call. V was cut by 2 bases and J by 4 bases, with 9 bases left in between. This CDR3 spans 14 amino acids. In DNA, the CDR3 is TGTGCCAGCAGTTTACGAAGGACCGGAAACACCATATATTTT. Protein: CASSLRRTGNTIYF.

This clonotype was counted only a few times. V and J are TRBV12-3 or TRBV12-4 and TRBJ1-2; D is possibly TRBD1 (6 bases). Trimming cost V 0 bases and J 6 bases, with 11 bases left between them. The length of the CDR3 is 14 residues. The DNA of the CDR3 is TGTGCCAGCAGTTTAGCTGGCAGGGGAGATGGCTACACCTTC. It encodes CASSLAGRGDGYTF.

This clonotype appeared a few times. V and J are TRBV6-2 or TRBV6-3 and TRBJ2-2; 8 positions match TRBD1. The trim removed 6 bases at V and 1 base at J, leaving 10 bases unmatched. CDR3 length: 17 amino acids. Germline CDR1 is MNHEY and CDR2 is SVGEGT. DNA for the CDR3: TGTGCCAGCAGAGAACTTCCCGGGACAGGGAACACCGGGGAGCTGTTTTTT. It yields the protein CASRELPGTGNTGELFF.

This clonotype was detected once. The CDR3 nucleotides read TGCAGCGTGCTGCCGGGGCTTGGCTCCTACAATGAGCAGTTCTTC. As protein: CSVLPGLGSYNEQFF. The V call is TRBV29-1, the J call TRBJ2-1; perhaps D is TRBD1 or TRBD2 (5 bases each). This CDR3 has 15 amino acids. V lost 6 bases to trimming and J lost 0 bases, with 15 bases between them. Germline values: CDR1 SQVTM, CDR2 ANQGSEA.

This clonotype was seen only a few times. CDR3 in DNA: TGTGCCAGCAGCCCTCTGGACAGTTACCTTAGCACAGATACGCAGTATTTT. This sequence encodes CASSPLDSYLSTDTQYF. The chain uses TRBV11-1 and TRBJ2-3; D possibly corresponds to TRBD1 (6 bases). Germline V gives CDR1 SGHAT, CDR2 FQDESV (reference sequence). The CDR3 is 17 residues long. The V end lost 5 bases, the J end lost 0 bases, and 18 bases lay between the germline ends.

The V gene is TRBV10-3, the J gene TRBJ2-7; D gene unclear. Trimming took 3 bases from V and 5 from J, leaving 20 bases between them. This CDR3 region has 16 residues. CDR1 and CDR2 (germline): ENHRY, SYGVKD. DNA of the CDR3: TGTGCCATCAGTGACTCTGCCGGTGTCTATATGAACGAGCAGTACTTC. Residues: CAISDSAGVYMNEQYF.

This clonotype has at least ten counts. V usage is TRBV12-3 or TRBV12-4 and J usage is TRBJ2-1; 10 bases match TRBD2. This CDR3 spans 15 amino acids. The ends lost 6 bases at V and 5 bases at J; junction bases unmatched: 7. The CDR3: CASSPWTSGNNEQFF. CDR3 DNA sequence: TGTGCCAGCAGCCCCTGGACTAGCGGCAACAATGAGCAGTTCTTC.

This clonotype was counted once. The chain uses TRBV7-9 and TRBJ2-1; tentatively, D is TRBD2 (6 bases). Germline values: CDR1 SEHNR, CDR2 FQNEAQ (reference sequence). Between the trimmed V and J ends, which lost 2 bases and 4 bases, there was a span of 12 bases. The CDR3 consists of 15 residues. CDR3 amino acids: CASSLSGDQYNEQFF. The CDR3 DNA reads as TGTGCCAGCAGCTTATCGGGAGATCAGTACAATGAGCAGTTCTTC. Supplemented by reference TRBV7-9 and TRBJ2-1, the full variable domain reads DTGVSQNPRHKITKRGQNVTFRCDPISEHNRLYWYRQTLGQGPEFLTYFQNEAQLEKSRLLSDRFSAERPKGSFSTLEIQRTEQGDSAMYLCASSLSGDQYNEQFFGPGTRLTVL.

CDR3 sequence: CASSLVPGIRQPQHF. The DNA for the CDR3 is TGCGCCAGCAGCTTGGTACCGGGAATCAGGCAGCCCCAGCATTTT. The V call is TRBV5-1, the J call TRBJ1-5; D uncertain. The germline CDR1 and CDR2 sequences are SGHRS and YFSETQ. The CDR3 is 15 residues long. The V gene lost 0 bases and the J gene lost 7 bases, with 14 bases spanning the gap.

This clonotype came up a few times. The rearrangement joins TRBV7-8 to TRBJ2-7; 7 bases agree with TRBD1. Germline V lookup: CDR1 SGHVS, CDR2 FQNEAQ. With 5 bases clipped from V and 3 bases from J, the junction kept 13 bases outside the gene matches. This CDR3 is built from 16 residues. The CDR3 sequence: CASSPLPGGSNYEQYV. CDR3 bases: TGTGCCAGCAGCCCTCTTCCAGGGGGTTCTAACTACGAGCAGTACGTC.

The chain recombines TRBV27 with TRBJ2-7; 9 positions agree with TRBD1. Trimming took 3 bases from V and 5 from J; bases not matched to a gene: 8. CDR1 and CDR2 from the germline V gene are MNHEY and SMNVEV (reference sequence). This CDR3 contains 15 residues. This chain's CDR3 is CASSLSTGGIHEQYF. Here the CDR3 DNA reads TGTGCCAGCAGTTTGAGCACAGGGGGCATCCACGAGCAGTACTTC.

The rearrangement links TRBV20-1 to TRBJ2-5; 10 bases match TRBD2. This CDR3 has 13 residues. V gave up 7 bases and J gave up 3 bases; unmatched junction bases: 5. The germline gives CDR1 DFQATT, CDR2 SNEGSKA (reference sequence). CDR3 in amino acids: CSGATSGKETQYF. DNA of the CDR3: TGCAGTGGAGCTACTAGCGGGAAAGAGACCCAGTACTTC.

CDR3 loop: CATSRLGGPSGNTIYF. CDR3 nucleotide sequence: TGTGCCACCAGCCGCCTTGGTGGACCCTCTGGAAACACCATATATTTT. The chain links TRBV15 to TRBJ1-3, with D hard to call. The CDR3 consists of 16 residues. CDR1 and CDR2 from the germline V gene are LNHNV and YYDKDF (reference sequence). Trimming took off 5 bases at V and 0 bases at J, with 14 bases between the two ends.

The rearrangement joins TRBV12-3 or TRBV12-4 to TRBJ2-3; 8 positions agree with TRBD2. The CDR3 runs to 15 residues. Trimming cost V 4 bases and J 3 bases; bases outside gene matches: 6. This chain's CDR3 is CASSSPAGETDTQYF. The CDR3 bases are TGTGCCAGCAGTTCCCCAGCGGGGGAAACAGATACGCAGTATTTT.

The chain is built from TRBV29-1 and TRBJ2-1; D is possibly TRBD1 (6 bases). Looked up from germline, CDR1 is SQVTM and CDR2 is ANQGSEA. This CDR3 is 13 amino acids long. Between the trimmed V and J ends, which lost 7 bases and 1 base, there was a span of 11 bases. The CDR3 coding sequence is TGCAGCGGCCGACAGGATTCCTACAATGAGCAGTTCTTC. Residues: CSGRQDSYNEQFF.

This chain uses TRBV12-5 with TRBJ2-1; 11 nucleotides match TRBD2. After removal of 0 bases from V and 0 bases from J, the junction contained 16 bases not matched to a gene. The germline V gene encodes CDR1 LGHNT and CDR2 FRNRAP. There are 22 residues in the CDR3. DNA for the CDR3: TGTGCTAGTGGTTTGGTAGTTTTGAAAACTAGCGGGAGAGCGAGCTCCTACAATGAGCAGTTCTTC. It translates to CASGLVVLKTSGRASSYNEQFF.

This clonotype appeared a few times. The chain is built from TRBV20-1 and TRBJ2-5, with a tentative D call TRBD1 (6 bases). CDR3 length equals 14 residues. Trimming pared 0 bases from V and 5 bases from J, leaving 13 bases between. Germline V gene lookup returns CDR1 DFQATT and CDR2 SNEGSKA (reference sequence). CDR3 nucleotides: TGCAGTGCTAGAGACCTAGGACAGTGGGAGACCCAGTACTTC. Translation gives CSARDLGQWETQYF.

This clonotype was observed a handful of times. CDR3 nucleotide sequence: TGCGCCAGCATGACTAGCGGGAGGAATTACAATGAGCAGTTCTTC. Residues: CASMTSGRNYNEQFF. The chain is built from TRBV5-1 and TRBJ2-1; the match to TRBD2 covers 13 bases. CDR3 length equals 15 residues. From germline, CDR1 is SGHRS and CDR2 YFSETQ. J lost 4 bases, V lost 6 bases, and 4 bases had no gene match.

This clonotype was counted a few times. The V and J genes are TRBV2 and TRBJ2-3, with 7 bases that match TRBD2. CDR3 length: 14 residues. From germline, CDR1 is SNHLY and CDR2 FYNNEI. The trim removed 6 bases at V and 1 base at J, leaving 4 bases unmatched. CDR3 DNA: TGTGCCAGCAGGACGGGGGGAGGCACAGATACGCAGTATTTT. Amino acids: CASRTGGGTDTQYF.

V and J are TRBV27 and TRBJ2-7; D might be TRBD1 (5 bases). The germline gives CDR1 MNHEY, CDR2 SMNVEV (reference sequence). Trimming pared 7 bases from V and 0 bases from J, leaving 10 bases between. The CDR3 has 13 residues. The CDR3 sequence: CASIGASSYEQYF. For the CDR3, the DNA is TGTGCCAGCATAGGGGCGAGCTCCTACGAGCAGTACTTC.

V usage is TRBV20-1 and J usage is TRBJ2-5; D unresolved. Germline CDR1 DFQATT, CDR2 SNEGSKA (reference sequence). V lost 0 bases, J lost 2 bases, and 7 bases lay in between. The CDR3 has 13 residues. The CDR3 loop reads CSARDPFQETQYF. CDR3 nucleotides: TGCAGTGCTAGAGACCCCTTTCAAGAGACCCAGTACTTC.

This clonotype appeared a few times. The rearrangement uses TRBV10-3 and TRBJ2-3; 8 bases match TRBD2. Trimming cost V 3 bases and J 3 bases; bases outside gene matches: 5. The CDR3 loop spans 15 amino acids. Germline V gives CDR1 ENHRY, CDR2 SYGVKD. Here the CDR3 DNA reads TGTGCCATCAGTGAAGGTGGCGGGAGGACAGATACGCAGTATTTT. It specifies CAISEGGGRTDTQYF.